One and the same sample provided the 26 T cell receptor beta chains below, sequenced in a study of T cells after yellow fever vaccination. MiXCR, applied by TCRdb to the 5' RACE reads, yields one record per CDR3 protein. The repertoire holds about 500,000 distinct CDR3 sequences, with about a sixth as singletons. Sequencing was performed on PBMCs, taken 5 days after the first yellow fever vaccination. The receptors stem from a man younger than 30 who received the YFV17D yellow fever vaccine.

The sample holds a few counts of this clonotype. CDR3 nucleotides: TGTGCCAGCAGGGGACTAGCGGACTCCTACAATGAGCAGTTCTTC. Translation: CASRGLADSYNEQFF. This sequence joins TRBV6-1 and TRBJ2-1, with 11 bases lining up with TRBD2. Losses at the gene ends were 6 bases for V and 0 bases for J; bases not matched to a gene: 1. This CDR3 has 15 residues. Per the germline V gene, CDR1 is MNHNS and CDR2 is SASEGT.

The rearrangement links TRBV6-6 to TRBJ2-7; a weak D match, TRBD1 (5 bases). Germline V lookup: CDR1 MNHNY, CDR2 SVGAGI (reference sequence). The CDR3 loop spans 13 amino acids. The ends were cut back, 6 bases at V and 4 bases at J, with 13 bases in the middle. For the CDR3, the DNA is TGTGCCAGCAGACAGGTTGTAGGATACGAGCAGTACGTC. Its translation is CASRQVVGYEQYV.

The table lists this clonotype with a few counts. The CDR3 DNA reads TGCAGCGGTTATCTGGACCTACTTTGGGATACGCAGTATTTT. Residues: CSGYLDLLWDTQYF. V and J are TRBV29-1 and TRBJ2-3, with D hard to call. The CDR3 runs 14 residues. Germline CDR1 reads SQVTM; CDR2 reads ANQGSEA. Trimming pared 7 bases from V and 6 bases from J, leaving 20 bases between.

This clonotype has more than one count but fewer than ten. This chain joins TRBV25-1 and TRBJ1-1; 8 bases match TRBD1. Trimming at V came to 1 base and at J to 3 bases, leaving 4 bases not matched to a gene. Germline V gives CDR1 MGHDK, CDR2 SYGVNS. The CDR3 length is 15 residues. CDR3 protein: CASSELGQGYTEAFF. In DNA form, the CDR3 reads TGTGCCAGCAGTGAATTAGGACAGGGTTACACTGAAGCTTTCTTT.

This clonotype came up many times. This chain links TRBV24-1 with TRBJ2-1; TRBD1 might be the D (7 bases). Trimming removed 8 bases from V and 2 bases from J, with 15 bases in between. Germline V gene sequence: CDR1 KGHDR, CDR2 SFDVKD. This CDR3 has 15 amino acids. CDR3 coding DNA: TGTGCCACCACGGCAGGGGGGCGGCCCTACAATGAGCAGTTCTTC. It is translated as CATTAGGRPYNEQFF.

The rearrangement joins TRBV6-6 to TRBJ2-3; 7 bases map to TRBD2. Germline CDR1 is MNHNY and CDR2 is SVGAGI (reference sequence). The CDR3 length is 14 residues. V lost 2 bases and J lost 5; bases outside the gene matches: 4. The CDR3 sequence is CASSYGGGGDTQYF. The CDR3 bases are TGTGCCAGCAGTTACGGGGGGGGGGGAGATACGCAGTATTTT.

This rearrangement joins TRBV11-2 to TRBJ2-3; possible D gene TRBD2, 6 bases. In germline, CDR1 is SGHAT, CDR2 FQNNGV. V shed 4 bases and J shed 2 bases, with 10 bases lying between them. The length of the CDR3 is 14 residues. CDR3 in amino acids: CASSSGSNTDTQYF. CDR3 nucleotide sequence: TGTGCCAGCAGCTCCGGGAGCAACACAGATACGCAGTATTTT.

This clonotype showed up just a few times. The chain recombines TRBV2 with TRBJ2-2; D remains unclear. Trimming left V 7 bases short and J 1 base short, with 19 bases between. The CDR3 consists of 17 residues. Germline-derived CDR1 and CDR2 are SNHLY and FYNNEI. DNA for the CDR3: TGTGCCAGCAAATGGTCCAACCTAATAAAGAACACCGGGGAGCTGTTTTTT. It is translated as CASKWSNLIKNTGELFF.

V and J are TRBV5-1 and TRBJ1-6; D perhaps matches TRBD1 (5 bases). Germline V CDR1 and CDR2: SGHRS, YFSETQ. Trimming cost V 3 bases and J 7 bases, with 20 bases left between them. The CDR3 is 17 amino acids. CDR3 loop: CASSSNLPGRTNSPLHF. The DNA of the CDR3 is TGCGCCAGCAGCTCGAACCTCCCGGGACGGACAAATTCACCCCTCCACTTT.

There are a few counts of this clonotype. The chain combines TRBV7-2 with TRBJ1-5; no clear D gene. The length of the CDR3 is 13 residues. The V end lost 3 bases, the J end lost 3 bases, and 6 bases lay between the germline ends. Germline CDR1 SGHTA, CDR2 FQGNSA. The CDR3 is CASSLWDNQPQHF. For the CDR3, the DNA is TGTGCCAGCAGCTTGTGGGACAATCAGCCCCAGCATTTT.

This sequence joins TRBV7-2 and TRBJ2-1; D unclear. Trimming pared 4 bases from V and 0 bases from J, leaving 13 bases between. This CDR3 is 16 amino acids long. CDR1 is SGHTA, CDR2 FQGNSA, per germline. The CDR3 spells CASSSPPPSSYNEQFF. The CDR3 coding sequence is TGTGCCAGCAGCTCACCGCCCCCAAGCTCCTACAATGAGCAGTTCTTC.

In its sample, this clonotype was seen many times. The chain carries TRBV7-9 and TRBJ2-5, with D unclear. V lost 2 bases and J lost 4, with 11 bases in between. Looked up from germline, CDR1 is SEHNR and CDR2 is FQNEAQ (reference sequence). The CDR3 extends over 14 amino acids. The CDR3 DNA sequence: TGTGCCAGCAGCTTATCACGGCTGGTAGAGACCCAGTACTTC. The encoded protein is CASSLSRLVETQYF.

The chain has TRBV11-2 and TRBJ2-3; D is ambiguous. The germline CDR1 and CDR2 sequences are SGHAT and FQNNGV. This CDR3 region has 12 residues. Trimming pared 5 bases from V and 4 bases from J, leaving 7 bases between. The DNA of the CDR3 is TGTGCCAGCAGCGTCCTCTCAGATACGCAGTATTTT. Translating it yields CASSVLSDTQYF.

The genes are TRBV29-1 and TRBJ1-1; D remains unclear. There are 12 residues in the CDR3. The germline V and J ends were trimmed by 0 bases and 11 bases, with 13 bases remaining between them. Germline V gene data show CDR1 as SQVTM and CDR2 as ANQGSEA. CDR3 sequence: CSVEDAETPAFF. CDR3 coding DNA: TGCAGCGTTGAAGATGCCGAAACTCCCGCTTTCTTT.

This clonotype occurred a few times. The rearrangement joins TRBV4-1 to TRBJ2-7, with a possible D match to TRBD2 (5 bases). V shed 1 base and J shed 9 bases, with 13 bases lying between them. CDR3 length equals 13 residues. The V gene's germline CDR1 is MGHRA and CDR2 YSYEKL. The CDR3 nucleotides read TGCGCCAGCAGCCAAGCTCAGTTTGAGGGGCAGTACTTC. Translation: CASSQAQFEGQYF.

This sequence joins TRBV25-1 and TRBJ2-1; 7 positions match TRBD1. The CDR3 runs to 15 residues. The V gene's germline CDR1 is MGHDK and CDR2 SYGVNS. V lost 4 bases and J lost 2; bases outside the gene matches: 5. The chain's CDR3 is CASSGGQPTYNEQFF. DNA for the CDR3: TGTGCCAGCAGTGGGGGACAGCCGACCTACAATGAGCAGTTCTTC.

This clonotype was seen a few times. V is TRBV28 and J is TRBJ1-1; 7 bases line up with TRBD1. This CDR3 has 15 residues. The germline V gene encodes CDR1 MDHEN and CDR2 SYDVKM. V gave up 5 bases and J gave up 4 bases; unmatched junction bases: 10. CDR3 bases: TGTGCCAGCAGTCGAGGGGTGGCAGGGGGCACTGAAGCTTTCTTT. It codes for CASSRGVAGGTEAFF.

The sample holds a few counts of this clonotype. CDR3 amino acids: CASSPQHGRYYEQYF. Written as DNA, the CDR3 is TGTGCCAGCAGCCCCCAGCATGGACGGTACTACGAGCAGTACTTC. The chain joins TRBV7-6 to TRBJ2-7, with D hard to call. The CDR3 is made up of 15 amino acids. Trimming cost V 5 bases and J 3 bases, with 17 bases left between them. Looked up from germline, CDR1 is SGHVS and CDR2 is FNYEAQ. Drawing the rest from reference TRBV7-6 and TRBJ2-7, the complete variable domain is GAGVSQSPRYKVTKRGQDVALRCDPISGHVSLYWYRQALGQGPEFLTYFNYEAQQDKSGLPNDRFSAERPEGSISTLTIQRTEQRDSAMYRCASSPQHGRYYEQYFGPGTRLTVT.

This clonotype has just one count. One end of the junction does not line up with germline, which may come from a read error. The V gene is TRBV2, the J gene TRBJ2-6, with TRBD1 as a possible D gene (5 bases). The CDR3 has 17 amino acids. Germline CDR1 is SNHLY and CDR2 is FYNNEI. CDR3 nucleotides: TGTGCCAGCAGTGAAGCCCGGCGGTCACCTGGGGCCAACGTCATGACTTTC. It is translated as CASSEARRSPGANVMTF.

J is TRBJ2-7 and V is TRBV25-1, with 8 bases identical to TRBD2. The trim removed 3 bases at V and 6 bases at J, leaving 4 bases unmatched. CDR1 and CDR2 (germline): MGHDK, SYGVNS. The CDR3 has 13 residues. The CDR3 sequence: CASSERLAIEQYF. The CDR3, as DNA: TGTGCCAGCAGTGAGCGACTAGCGATCGAGCAGTACTTC.

Written as DNA, the CDR3 is TGTGCCAGCAGCCAGGGTCCAGGGGGGCTCAATCAGCCCCAGCATTTT. The encoded protein is CASSQGPGGLNQPQHF. The rearrangement joins TRBV4-2 to TRBJ1-5; 7 bases fit TRBD1. This CDR3 comprises 16 residues. Germline assignment: CDR1 LGHNA and CDR2 YNFKEQ. The trim removed 3 bases at V and 3 bases at J, leaving 8 bases unmatched.

V gene TRBV29-1 combines with J gene TRBJ2-3; 11 nucleotides align to TRBD1. Germline trimming cut 3 bases from V and 0 bases from J; bases unmatched to any gene: 8. CDR3 size: 17 residues. CDR1 SQVTM and CDR2 ANQGSEA come from the germline V gene. The CDR3 is CSVDRDRGASSTDTQYF. DNA of the CDR3: TGCAGCGTTGATCGGGACAGGGGGGCCTCTAGCACAGATACGCAGTATTTT.

The chain carries TRBV29-1 and TRBJ1-1; D ambiguous. Germline V CDR1 and CDR2: SQVTM, ANQGSEA. V lost 6 bases and J 2 bases, leaving 16 bases between the germline ends. This CDR3 contains 14 residues. This CDR3 reads CSVNLDWSNTEAFF. DNA for the CDR3: TGCAGCGTCAATCTAGATTGGAGTAACACTGAAGCTTTCTTT.

The rearrangement uses TRBV6-1 and TRBJ2-3; 8 nucleotides match TRBD2. This CDR3 spans 13 amino acids. In germline, CDR1 is MNHNS, CDR2 SASEGT. Unmatched junction bases numbered 7, after V lost 8 bases and J lost 6 bases. Written as DNA, the CDR3 is TGTGCCAGCGGCGCGGGGGGTTCCGATACGCAGTATTTT. It translates to CASGAGGSDTQYF.

Comments on this clonotype: At one of its ends the junction is not consistent with the germline gene, which may arise from a read error. The genes are TRBV19 and TRBJ2-1; no reliable D call. The germline CDR1 and CDR2 sequences are LNHDA and SQIVND (reference sequence). The CDR3 is 14 residues long. This CDR3 is CASSIGVRYDEQFF. The CDR3 nucleotides read TGTGCCAGTAGTATCGGAGTGCGCTACGATGAGCAGTTCTTC.

This clonotype showed up just a few times. CDR3 protein: CASSLAFSPGELFF. The CDR3 DNA sequence: TGTGCCAGCAGCTTGGCCTTCTCCCCCGGGGAGCTGTTTTTT. The chain carries TRBV5-4 and TRBJ2-2; no firm D call. CDR3 length equals 14 residues. The V end lost 0 bases, the J end lost 6 bases, and 9 bases lay between the germline ends. CDR1 and CDR2 (germline): SGHNT, YYREEE (reference sequence).